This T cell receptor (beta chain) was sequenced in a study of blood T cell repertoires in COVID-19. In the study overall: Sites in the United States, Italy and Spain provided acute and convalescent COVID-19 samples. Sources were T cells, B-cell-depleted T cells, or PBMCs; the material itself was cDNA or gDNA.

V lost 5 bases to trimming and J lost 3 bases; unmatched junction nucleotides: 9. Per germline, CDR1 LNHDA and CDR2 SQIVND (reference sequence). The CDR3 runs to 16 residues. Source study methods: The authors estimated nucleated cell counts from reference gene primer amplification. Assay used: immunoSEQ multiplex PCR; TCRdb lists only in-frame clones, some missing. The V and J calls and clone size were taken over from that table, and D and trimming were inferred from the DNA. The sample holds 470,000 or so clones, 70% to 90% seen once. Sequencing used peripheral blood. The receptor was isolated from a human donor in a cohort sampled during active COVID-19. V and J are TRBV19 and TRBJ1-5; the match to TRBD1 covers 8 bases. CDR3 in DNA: TGTGCCAGTAGTCATGACCGGGACAGGTACAATCAGCCCCAGCATTTT. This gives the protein CASSHDRDRYNQPQHF.